This paragraph reports one TCR beta chain. Antigen: not known. This was a deep-level run. Only in-frame clones appear in the TCRdb table, and some are missing; sequencing was by immunoSEQ multiplex PCR. The sample records about 510,000 clones, 90% to 96% being singletons. This record belongs to a study of shared clonotypes between healthy human individuals. Study conclusions and caveats: Clonotype sharing among the donors was expected to vary with sequencing depth.

Caucasian adults living in Nashville, Tennessee, provided all samples. The CDR3 is made up of 16 amino acids. Germline CDR1 is SGHRS and CDR2 is YFSETQ. The V segment lost 6 bases and the J segment 3 bases; nucleotides outside the gene matches: 9. V is TRBV5-1 and J is TRBJ2-1, with TRBD2 matching over 10 bases. Material: naive CD4+ T cells sorted from blood. This sample's subset: CD45RA+ positively selected. The receptor was derived from a young woman in good health. CDR3 residues: CASTASGSLHYNEQFF. DNA for the CDR3: TGCGCCAGCACCGCTAGCGGGAGTCTTCACTACAATGAGCAGTTCTTC.